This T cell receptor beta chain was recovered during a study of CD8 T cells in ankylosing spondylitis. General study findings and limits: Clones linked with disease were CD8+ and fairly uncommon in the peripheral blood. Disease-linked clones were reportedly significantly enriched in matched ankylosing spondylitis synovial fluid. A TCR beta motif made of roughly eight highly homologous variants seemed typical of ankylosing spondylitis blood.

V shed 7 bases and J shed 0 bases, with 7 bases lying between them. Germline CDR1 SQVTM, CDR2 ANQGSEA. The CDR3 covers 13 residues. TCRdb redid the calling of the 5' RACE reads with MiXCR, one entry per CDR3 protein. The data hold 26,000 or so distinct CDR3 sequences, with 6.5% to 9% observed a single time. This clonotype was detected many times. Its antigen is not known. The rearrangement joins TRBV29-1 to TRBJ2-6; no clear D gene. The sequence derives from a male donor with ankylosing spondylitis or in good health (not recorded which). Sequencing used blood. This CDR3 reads CSATSSGANVLTF. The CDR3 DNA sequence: TGCAGCGCGACGTCCTCTGGGGCCAACGTCCTGACTTTC.